The entry that follows covers one TCR beta chain sequence. This clone was seen only a few times. The antigen it binds to is not known. Base qualities are not recorded, but no much larger clone differs from it by a single base. The source of the sample is a study of beta chain features in type 1 diabetes (dated by TCRdb to 2016 to 2019). For the study in its entirety: Mean age, gender distribution, total cell number and subset yield did not differ between patients and healthy donors. In the study, TCRB repertoires of sorted circulating CD4+ T cell subsets from recently diagnosed type 1 diabetes patients were compared with those of matched healthy donors. A total of approximately 110,000,000 sorted cells were examined across all samples, and a strong correlation was observed between cell number per subset and RNA yield. Regulatory and stem cell-like memory subsets were isolated from only 8 patients and roughly eight healthy donors, whereas naive and central memory subsets came from all 30 or so donors.

From each donor, a single peripheral blood sample of approximately 0.11 L on average was drawn into heparinised tubes. Using a panel that included CD45RO, CCR7, CD25, CD127, CD95 and CD27, naive, central memory, regulatory and stem cell-like memory CD4+ T cells were sorted on a BD FACSAria II. All sorted populations exceeded 95% purity. PBMCs were isolated immediately by Lymphoprep density gradient centrifugation and stained directly without culture. So that batch effects would be minimized, each experiment stained and sorted samples in pairs, pairing one healthy donor with one patient. Including the terminal cysteine and phenylalanine, the CDR3 comprises 15 residues. CDR3 DNA is the only sequence kept; it has 45 bases, read in frame from the first base. The trim is 5 bases for V and 6 bases for J, with a gap of 15 bases between the germline ends. CDR1 is given as SGHNT and CDR2 as YYREEE, both from the germline V gene (reference sequence).

Broader findings and caveats from the paper: PCR may preferentially amplify shorter templates, but because patient and control samples were amplified and corrected together, any resulting skew would affect both groups equally. Only small numbers of individuals were included in the HLA sub-analyses, which left unresolved whether HLA type had any influence on TCRB rearrangement. Naive, central memory and regulatory TCRB repertoires appeared to be more similar among patients than among healthy donors. Fewer insertions and more nucleotide deletions at VDJ recombination sites were observed in patients with type 1 diabetes, implying thymic rearrangement abnormalities. A moderate but significant shortening of TCRB CDR3 length was observed in type 1 diabetes patients in all four CD4+ subsets. Because cDNA rather than genomic DNA was sequenced, highly expressing activated cells could have been over-represented, although no difference in activation and CD3 levels was found between groups.

All of the isolated RNA was reverse transcribed with the High Capacity cDNA Reverse Transcription Kit, so expressed TCRB transcripts were sequenced. Naive, central memory and regulatory T cell samples underwent deep immunoSEQ sequencing, averaging about 3.5 million total reads per sample. Sorted cells were lysed in RLT buffer and RNA was extracted with DNase-treated RNeasy Micro or Mini kits, depending on cell number. Each cell subset was processed on its own to prevent cross-contamination, while patient and healthy donor samples were processed together. TCRB sequences were amplified from cDNA with the immunoSEQ multiplex PCR, producing 87-bp fragments spanning the CDR3 region. Sequencing of the amplicons was done on the Illumina HiSeq platform. The original methods were these. Synthetic template baselines were used to correct PCR bias computationally, reads within Hamming distance 2 were collapsed, and singletons that could not be merged were discarded. Reads were aligned against IMGT so that V, D and J genes, CDR3 length and insertions or deletions at six rearrangement sites could be assigned. Within each subset, clonotype counts were normalized to sorted cell number, after which true diversity and Gini coefficients were computed with the tcR R package. The overlap coefficient, calculated on TCRB nucleotide sequences, was used to quantify repertoire sharing. As a proxy for the pre-selection repertoire, out-of-frame TCRB sequences from naive cells were analyzed. In its TCRdb copy, this immuneACCESS table keeps in-frame sequences only and misses some clones. Where compared with another copy, unresolved V genes explain less than half of these, and the others have no known cause. V, J and clone size are taken as reported in that table, and D and trimming were inferred from the DNA itself. Recorded for this sample are about 240,000 clones; approximately 15% of them occurred a single time. Approximately 0.02% of the sample rests with the top ten.

The sequencing sample was made of naive CD4+ T cells from blood. Read against the paper, the sample's cell subset or site label means: true naive CD4+ T cells. This clonotype was obtained from a man in his thirties or forties with type 1 diabetes. Here the chain combines TRBV5-4 and TRBJ1-6, with the D gene call left open. The CDR3: CASSSTGSSNSPLHF. The DNA reads as follows: TGTGCCAGCAGTTCAACCGGGAGCTCTAATTCACCCCTCCACTTT. With all but the CDR3 taken from the reference TRBV5-4 and TRBJ1-6 genes, the full variable domain is: ETGVTQSPTHLIKTRGQQVTLRCSSQSGHNTVSWYQQALGQGPQFIFQYYREEENGRGNFPPRFSGLQFPNYSSELNVNALELDDSALYLCASSSTGSSNSPLHFGNGTRLTVT.